This is a list of T cell receptor beta chains from one sample in a study of cytomegalovirus exposure and HLA in healthy donors. Measured with immunoSEQ multiplex PCR; TCRdb has only the in-frame clones, and not every one. The table has 100,000 to 150,000 clones, roughly 78% seen once; the top ten hold more than 2.5%. The material sequenced was PBMCs. These receptors came from a male donor in good health and CMV-seronegative. The CDR3 runs from the conserved cysteine through the conserved F or W. D genes are given only for firm matches. Clone size appears in some rows only: once, few, many, or a class for an expanded clone.

TRBD1	NA	TRBV6-1	TRBJ2-5	TGTGCCAGCAGGCCGGGCAGGGGGGAGACCCAGTACTTC	CASRPGRGETQYF
NA	NA	TRBV27	TRBJ2-5	TGTGCCAGCAGTTTTGTGGGGGGAGAGACCCAGTACTTC	CASSFVGGETQYF
TRBD2	NA	TRBV9	TRBJ2-7	TGTGCCAGCGGCGAGACCGGGACTAGCGGCTCCTACGAGCAGTACTTC	CASGETGTSGSYEQYF
TRBD2	NA	TRBV10-2	TRBJ2-2	TGCGCCAGCACCTCTAGCGGGAGGCCGAACACCGGGGAGCTGTTTTTT	CASTSSGRPNTGELFF
NA	NA	TRBV5-1	TRBJ2-7	TGCGCCAGCAGCTTGGCGGAGCGTAGCGAGCAGTACTTC	CASSLAERSEQYF
NA	NA	TRBV27	TRBJ2-1	TGTGCCAGCAGTTTAGAGGGCAGTTCCTACAATGAGCAGTTCTTC	CASSLEGSSYNEQFF
TRBD1	once	TRBV19	TRBJ2-1	TGTGCCAGTAGGGGGACAGGGTTTTACAATGAGCAGTTCTTC	CASRGTGFYNEQFF
NA	NA	TRBV11-2	TRBJ1-5	TGTGCCAGCAGCTTAGAGACAGCTAGCAATCAGCCCCAGCATTTT	CASSLETASNQPQHF
TRBD1	NA	TRBV11-2	TRBJ2-5	TGTGCCAGCAGCCCTAGGGGGCGAGACGAAGAGACCCAGTACTTC	CASSPRGRDEETQYF
NA	NA	TRBV30	TRBJ1-2	TGTGCCTGGAGTGTACGGGATGACTATGGCTACACCTTC	CAWSVRDDYGYTF
NA	NA	TRBV6-6	TRBJ1-5	TGTGCCAGCAGTTACTCCTCCGGCGGTAGCAATCAGCCCCAGCATTTT	CASSYSSGGSNQPQHF
TRBD1	NA	TRBV6-5	TRBJ1-4	TGTGCCAGCAGCACTGCAGGGGGTACTAATGAAAAACTGTTTTTT	CASSTAGGTNEKLFF
NA	NA	TRBV5-1	TRBJ2-3	TGCGCCAGCAGCCCCCGGGTCTCTAGCACAGATACGCAGTATTTT	CASSPRVSSTDTQYF
TRBD2	NA	TRBV5-5	TRBJ2-4	TGTGCCAGCAGCTTTGATCTAGCGGGGGGGCAAAACATTCAGTACTTC	CASSFDLAGGQNIQYF
TRBD2	NA	TRBV5-1	TRBJ2-1	TGCGCCAGCAGCTTGGGGACTAGCGGGCGATGGAACTACAATGAGCAGTTCTTC	CASSLGTSGRWNYNEQFF
NA	NA	TRBV4-1	TRBJ1-5	TGCGCCAGCAGCCTCGGACAGCTCAATCAGCCCCAGCATTTT	CASSLGQLNQPQHF
NA	NA	TRBV5-1	TRBJ2-2	TGCGCCAGCAGCTTGTTTACAGGTCGCAACACCGGGGAGCTGTTTTTT	CASSLFTGRNTGELFF
NA	NA	TRBV6-1	TRBJ2-7	TGTGCCAGTACGTCCGCCTATGGTTACGAGCAGTACTTC	CASTSAYGYEQYF
TRBD1	once	TRBV7-9	TRBJ2-2	TGTTCCAGCAGCTTAGTTCGCTGGGACAGGTCCCTTCACGGGGAGCTGTTTTTT	CSSSLVRWDRSLHGELFF
TRBD1	NA	TRBV7-8	TRBJ1-2	TGTGCCAGCAGCTTAAGGACAGGAGGCGGCTACACCTTC	CASSLRTGGGYTF
TRBD2	few	TRBV7-9	TRBJ2-1	TGTGCCAGCAGCCAGACTAGCGGGATAGGCTCCTACAATGAGCAGTTCTTC	CASSQTSGIGSYNEQFF
TRBD1	NA	TRBV27	TRBJ2-1	TGTGCCAGCAGCGGCCCGCCGGGACAGGCCTACAATGAGCAGTTCTTC	CASSGPPGQAYNEQFF
TRBD2	NA	TRBV6-1	TRBJ2-7	TGTGCCAGCAGCCTAGCGGGGGCCCTGCCGGAGCAGTACTTC	CASSLAGALPEQYF
NA	NA	TRBV7-9	TRBJ1-1	TGTGCCAGCAGCAAACAAACCGGGACAGAAGCTTTCTTT	CASSKQTGTEAFF
TRBD2	NA	TRBV27	TRBJ2-7	TGTGCCAGCAGGCGTACTAGCGGGGCTACCCCTTTCGAGCAGTACTTC	CASRRTSGATPFEQYF
NA	NA	TRBV14	TRBJ1-1	TGTGCCAGCAGCCAAGCGTTCAGGTTTGAAGCTTTCTTT	CASSQAFRFEAFF
NA	NA	TRBV5-1	TRBJ1-1	TGCGCCAGCAGCCCCTTGGGGGCGGGGAACACTGAAGCTTTCTTT	CASSPLGAGNTEAFF
NA	NA	TRBV7-3	TRBJ2-3	TGTGCCAGCAGCCCCGACTTAGATACGCAGTATTTT	CASSPDLDTQYF
TRBD2	NA	TRBV4-2	TRBJ2-1	TGTGCCAGCAGCCAAGATGGGGGGGGTATGGACAATGAGCAGTTCTTC	CASSQDGGGMDNEQFF
TRBD2	NA	TRBV13	TRBJ2-3	TGTGCCAGCAGCACCATAGCGGGATTCACAGATACGCAGTATTTT	CASSTIAGFTDTQYF
NA	NA	TRBV2	TRBJ2-7	TGTGCCAGCAGTGCCCCACCGGGCGAGCAGTACTTC	CASSAPPGEQYF
TRBD1	once	TRBV19	TRBJ2-4	TGTGCCAGTAGTATTTGGCCACCCGGGACAGGGGAGCAAAACATTCAGTACTTC	CASSIWPPGTGEQNIQYF
NA	NA	TRBV10-1	TRBJ1-1	TGCGCCAGCAGTGAGGGGGGGTTGAACACTGAAGCTTTCTTT	CASSEGGLNTEAFF
NA	few	TRBV7-2	TRBJ2-7	TGTGCCAGCAGCTTGCTAGCTCCACCCCCCTACGAGCAGTACTTC	CASSLLAPPPYEQYF
TRBD2	few	TRBV13	TRBJ2-2	TGTGCCAGCAGCTTAGGAGTCCTAGCGGTAAGACTCGGGGACACCGGGGAGCTGTTTTTT	CASSLGVLAVRLGDTGELFF
NA	NA	TRBV15	TRBJ2-6	TGTGCCACCAGCAGAGATGGGGGGTCAACTGGGGCCAACGGCCTGACTTTC	CATSRDGGSTGANGLTF
TRBD1	NA	TRBV11-2	TRBJ1-1	TGTGCCAGCAGCCTGAAGGGGGCATCAGGCACTGAAGCTTTCTTT	CASSLKGASGTEAFF
TRBD2	few	TRBV7-2	TRBJ2-1	TGTGCCAGCAGCTTCCGACTAGCGGGGGCCCCCATGTCGGAGCAGTTCTTC	CASSFRLAGAPMSEQFF
NA	NA	TRBV25-1	TRBJ2-3	TGTGTCAGCAGAGAACAGGGTAGGGCAGATACGCAGTATTTT	CVSREQGRADTQYF
TRBD2	NA	TRBV4-1	TRBJ2-1	TGCGCCAGCGCAGGTAGCGGGAGTTCTTACAATGAGCAGTTCTTC	CASAGSGSSYNEQFF
TRBD1	NA	TRBV7-9	TRBJ1-4	TGTGCCAGCAGCTTGATGGCAGGGGGGGAAAAACTGTTTTTT	CASSLMAGGEKLFF
NA	once	TRBV6-5	TRBJ1-6	TGTGCCAGCAGTTGGGGGCCTAATTCACCCCTCCACTTT	CASSWGPNSPLHF
NA	once	TRBV2	TRBJ1-4	TGTGCCAGCAGTGGGACAGAAACTAATGAAAAACTGTTTTTT	CASSGTETNEKLFF
TRBD1	NA	TRBV4-3	TRBJ1-6	TGCGCCAGCAGCCAAGCTACCAACAGGGGAGTCGATAATTCACCCCTCCACTTT	CASSQATNRGVDNSPLHF
NA	NA	TRBV6-1	TRBJ2-7	TGTGCCAGCAGAAGTTCAGGGGTACCCTACGAGCAGTACTTC	CASRSSGVPYEQYF
NA	NA	TRBV7-2	TRBJ1-1	TGTGCCAGCAGCTTTTTCGGGAGCGAAGCTTTCTTT	CASSFFGSEAFF
NA	NA	TRBV14	TRBJ1-1	TGTGCCAGCAGCCCCCTCAGGGGAGGGCTGAACACTGAAGCTTTCTTT	CASSPLRGGLNTEAFF
NA	NA	TRBV29-1	TRBJ1-1	TGCAGCGTTGCCGGCAGGGCGAACACTGAAGCTTTCTTT	CSVAGRANTEAFF
TRBD2	few	TRBV7-2	TRBJ2-7	TGTGCCAGCAGCTTAGTTTTGCTAGCGGGAGTCGAGCAGTACTTC	CASSLVLLAGVEQYF
NA	NA	TRBV30	TRBJ1-1	TGTGCCTGGGAATTCGGGGGGGTTGGGGCCACTGAAGCTTTCTTT	CAWEFGGVGATEAFF
TRBD1	NA	TRBV7-9	TRBJ1-1	TGTGCCAGCAGCCCACATCAGGGGGCGAACACTGAAGCTTTCTTT	CASSPHQGANTEAFF
NA	NA	TRBV28	TRBJ1-2	TGTGCCAGCATCTCGGGGGTAGGCTATGGCTACACCTTC	CASISGVGYGYTF
NA	NA	TRBV6-5	TRBJ1-2	TGTGCCAGCACCTTCGACGGGGGGCGGAACTATGGCTACACCTTC	CASTFDGGRNYGYTF
TRBD1	few	TRBV4-3	TRBJ2-3	TGCGCCAGCGGCGGACAGGGCTCTAGCACAGATACGCAGTATTTT	CASGGQGSSTDTQYF